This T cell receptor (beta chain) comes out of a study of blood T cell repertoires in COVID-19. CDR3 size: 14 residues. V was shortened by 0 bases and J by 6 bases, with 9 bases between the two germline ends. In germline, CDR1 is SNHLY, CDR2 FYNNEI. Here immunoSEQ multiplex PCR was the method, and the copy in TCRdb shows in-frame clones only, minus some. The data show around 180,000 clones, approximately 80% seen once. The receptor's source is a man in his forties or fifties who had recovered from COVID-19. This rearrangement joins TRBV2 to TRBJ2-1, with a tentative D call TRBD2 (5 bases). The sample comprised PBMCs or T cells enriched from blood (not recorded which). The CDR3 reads CASSEAPLANEQFF. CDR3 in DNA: TGTGCCAGCAGTGAAGCTCCCCTAGCCAATGAGCAGTTCTTC.